This paragraph reports one TCR beta chain. The same CDR3 can be traced to other DNA sequences in this sample. V dropped 3 bases and J dropped 4; count of bases not matched to a gene: 3. There are 15 residues in the CDR3. The germline V gene encodes CDR1 SGHRS and CDR2 YFSETQ. This entry is derived from a study of shared clonotypes between healthy human individuals. Study-level information: Researchers assigned three CD4 naive, three CD4 memory, two CD8 naive and one CD8 memory plate to each donor.

The table came from immunoSEQ multiplex PCR; TCRdb's copy has only in-frame clones and leaves some out. Seen here are 980,000 or so clones, approximately 80% observed once, and the top ten hold 1.5%. The TCR originated in a man between 18 and 29 years old in good health. This chain joins TRBV5-1 and TRBJ2-1; TRBD2 matches 11 bases. Sample: memory CD4+ T cells sorted from blood. The sample's subset: CD45RA-negative fraction. The CDR3 reads CASSSGTSGYNEQFF. DNA for the CDR3: TGCGCCAGCAGCTCCGGGACTAGCGGATACAATGAGCAGTTCTTC.